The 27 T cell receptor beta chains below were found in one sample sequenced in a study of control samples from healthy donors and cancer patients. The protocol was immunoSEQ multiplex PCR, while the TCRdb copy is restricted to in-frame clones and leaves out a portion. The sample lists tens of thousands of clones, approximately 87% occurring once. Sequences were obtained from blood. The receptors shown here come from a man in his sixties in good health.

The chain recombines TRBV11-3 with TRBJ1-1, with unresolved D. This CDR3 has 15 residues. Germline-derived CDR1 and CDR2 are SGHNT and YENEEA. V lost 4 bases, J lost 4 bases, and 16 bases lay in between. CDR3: CASSSQHPPATEAFF. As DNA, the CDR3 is TGTGCCAGCAGCTCCCAACACCCTCCGGCCACTGAAGCTTTCTTT.

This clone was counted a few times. CDR3 bases: TGTGCCACCAGCAGGGAGACAGGAGGTGAAAAACTGTTTTTT. This translates into CATSRETGGEKLFF. The V and J genes are TRBV15 and TRBJ1-4, with a weak D call TRBD1 (6 bases). V was shortened by 3 bases and J by 7 bases, with 12 bases between the two germline ends. CDR1 is LNHNV, CDR2 YYDKDF, per germline (reference sequence). This CDR3 comprises 14 residues.

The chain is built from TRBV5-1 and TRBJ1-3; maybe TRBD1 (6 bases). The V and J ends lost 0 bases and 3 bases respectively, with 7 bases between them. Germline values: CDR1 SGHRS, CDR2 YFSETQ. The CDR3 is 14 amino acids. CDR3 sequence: CASSLGTVGNTIYF. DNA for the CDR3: TGCGCCAGCAGCTTGGGGACAGTTGGAAACACCATATATTTT.

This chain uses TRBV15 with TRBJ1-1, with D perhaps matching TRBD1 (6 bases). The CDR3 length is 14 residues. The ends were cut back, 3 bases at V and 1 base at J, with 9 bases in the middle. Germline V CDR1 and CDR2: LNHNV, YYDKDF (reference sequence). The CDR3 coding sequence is TGTGCCACCAGCAGGCAGGGGTCGAACACTGAAGCTTTCTTT. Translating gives CATSRQGSNTEAFF.

CDR3 sequence reads: CASSLAPSYEQYF. In DNA, the CDR3 is TGTGCCAGCAGCTTGGCCCCATCCTACGAGCAGTACTTC. J is TRBJ2-7 and V is TRBV5-4; D remains ambiguous. The CDR3 is made up of 13 amino acids. Germline CDR1 and CDR2: SGHNT and YYREEE (reference sequence). V dropped 0 bases and J dropped 1 base, with 5 bases sitting between them.

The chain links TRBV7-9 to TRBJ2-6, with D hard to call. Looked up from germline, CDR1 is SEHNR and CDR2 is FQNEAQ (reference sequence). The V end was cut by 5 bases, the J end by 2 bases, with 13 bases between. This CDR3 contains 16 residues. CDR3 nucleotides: TGTGCCAGCAGCGCCCCCGGCATGACTGGGGCCAACGTCCTGACTTTC. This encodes CASSAPGMTGANVLTF.

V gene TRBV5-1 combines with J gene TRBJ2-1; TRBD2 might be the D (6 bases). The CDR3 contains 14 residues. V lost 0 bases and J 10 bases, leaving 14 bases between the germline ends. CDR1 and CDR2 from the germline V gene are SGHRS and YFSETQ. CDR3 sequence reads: CASSLGGEGKEQFF. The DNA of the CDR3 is TGCGCCAGCAGCTTGGGCGGGGAAGGAAAAGAGCAGTTCTTC.

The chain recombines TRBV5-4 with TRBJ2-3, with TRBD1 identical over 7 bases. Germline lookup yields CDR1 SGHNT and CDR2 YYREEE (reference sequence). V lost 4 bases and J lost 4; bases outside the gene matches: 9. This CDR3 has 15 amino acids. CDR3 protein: CASSHGTARPDTQYF. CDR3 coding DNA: TGTGCCAGCAGCCATGGGACAGCGCGGCCAGATACGCAGTATTTT.

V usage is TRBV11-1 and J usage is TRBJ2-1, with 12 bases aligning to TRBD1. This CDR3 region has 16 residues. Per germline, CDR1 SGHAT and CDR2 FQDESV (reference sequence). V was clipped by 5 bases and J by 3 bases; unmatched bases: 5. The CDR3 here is CASSTGTGGLYNEQFF. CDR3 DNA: TGTGCCAGCAGCACCGGGACAGGGGGCCTCTACAATGAGCAGTTCTTC.

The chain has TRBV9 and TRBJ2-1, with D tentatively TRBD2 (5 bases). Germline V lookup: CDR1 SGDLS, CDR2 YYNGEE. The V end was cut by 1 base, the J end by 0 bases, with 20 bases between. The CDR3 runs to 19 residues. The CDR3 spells CASSVSDSKKPSSYNEQFF. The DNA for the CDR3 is TGTGCCAGCAGCGTATCGGACTCTAAAAAACCCTCCTCCTACAATGAGCAGTTCTTC.

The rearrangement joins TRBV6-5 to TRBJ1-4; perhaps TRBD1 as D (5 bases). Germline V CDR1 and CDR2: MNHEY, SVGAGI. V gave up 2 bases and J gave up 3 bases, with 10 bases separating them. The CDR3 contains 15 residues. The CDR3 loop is CASSYGGRANEKLFF. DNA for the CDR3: TGTGCCAGCAGTTACGGAGGCAGGGCTAATGAAAAACTGTTTTTT.

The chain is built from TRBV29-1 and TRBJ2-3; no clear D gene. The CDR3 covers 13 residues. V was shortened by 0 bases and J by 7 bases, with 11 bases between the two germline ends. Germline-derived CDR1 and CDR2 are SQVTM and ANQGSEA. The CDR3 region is CSVEDGSRNTQYF. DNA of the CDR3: TGCAGCGTTGAAGATGGTTCCCGGAATACGCAGTATTTT.

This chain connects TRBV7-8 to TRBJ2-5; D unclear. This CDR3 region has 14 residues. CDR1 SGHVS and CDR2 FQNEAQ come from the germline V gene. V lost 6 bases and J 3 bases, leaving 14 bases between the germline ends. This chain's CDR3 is CASRTGASKETQYF. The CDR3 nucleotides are TGTGCCAGCAGGACCGGAGCGTCCAAAGAGACCCAGTACTTC.

CDR3 DNA: TGCGCCAGCAGAAAGACAGGGGGAGTCAATGAGCAGTTCTTC. Its protein product is CASRKTGGVNEQFF. The chain links TRBV5-1 to TRBJ2-1, with 9 bases fitting TRBD1. The CDR3 length is 14 residues. Looked up from germline, CDR1 is SGHRS and CDR2 is YFSETQ. The V gene end was trimmed by 5 bases and the J gene end by 6 bases; junction bases not matched to a gene: 6.

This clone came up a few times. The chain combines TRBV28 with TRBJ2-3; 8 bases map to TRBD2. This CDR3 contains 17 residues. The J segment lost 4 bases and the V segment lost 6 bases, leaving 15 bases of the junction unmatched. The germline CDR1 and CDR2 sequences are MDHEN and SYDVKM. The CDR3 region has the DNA TGTGCCAGCAGCCAGCCGTACGGGACTAGGGGTGCAGATACGCAGTATTTT. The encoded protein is CASSQPYGTRGADTQYF.

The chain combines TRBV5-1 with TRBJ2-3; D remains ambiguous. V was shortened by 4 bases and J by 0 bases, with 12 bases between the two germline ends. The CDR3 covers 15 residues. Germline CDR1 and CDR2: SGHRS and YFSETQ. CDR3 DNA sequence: TGCGCCAGCAGCCAGACGACTGCTAGCACAGATACGCAGTATTTT. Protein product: CASSQTTASTDTQYF.

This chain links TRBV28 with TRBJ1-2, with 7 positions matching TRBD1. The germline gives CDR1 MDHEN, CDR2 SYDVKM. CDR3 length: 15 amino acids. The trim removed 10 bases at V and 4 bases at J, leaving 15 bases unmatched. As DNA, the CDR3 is TGTGCCATCAGAGCAGGAGTAGGGGGCCGCTATGGCTACACCTTC. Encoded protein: CAIRAGVGGRYGYTF.

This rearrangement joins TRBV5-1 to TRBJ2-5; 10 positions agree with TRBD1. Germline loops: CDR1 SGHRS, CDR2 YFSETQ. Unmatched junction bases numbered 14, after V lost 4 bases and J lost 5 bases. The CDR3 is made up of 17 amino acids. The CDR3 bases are TGCGCCAGCAGCCCCTCTCCTGGGACAGGGGTTACGGAGACCCAGTACTTC. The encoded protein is CASSPSPGTGVTETQYF.

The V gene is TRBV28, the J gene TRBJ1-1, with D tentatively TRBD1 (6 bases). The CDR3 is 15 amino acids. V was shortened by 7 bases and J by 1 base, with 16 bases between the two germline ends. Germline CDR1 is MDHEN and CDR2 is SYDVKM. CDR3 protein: CASNIQGPANTEAFF. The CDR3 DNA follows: TGTGCCAGCAACATACAGGGTCCGGCGAACACTGAAGCTTTCTTT.

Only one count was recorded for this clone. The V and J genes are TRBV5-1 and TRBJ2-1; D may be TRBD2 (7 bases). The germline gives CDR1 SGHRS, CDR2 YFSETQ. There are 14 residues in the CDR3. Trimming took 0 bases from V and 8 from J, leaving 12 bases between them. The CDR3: CASSLVRGGDEQFF. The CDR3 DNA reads TGCGCCAGCAGCTTGGTTAGGGGGGGCGATGAGCAGTTCTTC.

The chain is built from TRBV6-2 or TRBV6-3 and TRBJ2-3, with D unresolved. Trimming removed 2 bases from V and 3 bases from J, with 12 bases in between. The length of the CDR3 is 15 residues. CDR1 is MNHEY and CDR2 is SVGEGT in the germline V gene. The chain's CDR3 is CASSYLNMRTDTQYF. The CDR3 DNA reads TGTGCCAGCAGTTACCTCAACATGCGGACAGATACGCAGTATTTT.

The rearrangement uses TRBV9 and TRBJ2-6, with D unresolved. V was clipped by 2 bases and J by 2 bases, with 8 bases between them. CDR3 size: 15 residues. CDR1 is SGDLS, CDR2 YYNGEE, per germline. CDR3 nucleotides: TGTGCCAGCAGCGTGAATGGGGCTGGGGCCAACGTCCTGACTTTC. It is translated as CASSVNGAGANVLTF.

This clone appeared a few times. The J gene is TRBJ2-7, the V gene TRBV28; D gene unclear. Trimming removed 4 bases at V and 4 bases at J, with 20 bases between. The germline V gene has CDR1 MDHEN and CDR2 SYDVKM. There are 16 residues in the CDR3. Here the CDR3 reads CASSSPGRSARYEQYF. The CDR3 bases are TGTGCCAGCAGTTCCCCCGGACGGTCAGCTAGGTACGAGCAGTACTTC.

CDR3 sequence: CSVAGARTDTQYF. The CDR3 nucleotides read TGCAGCGTTGCGGGGGCGAGGACAGATACGCAGTATTTT. This sequence joins TRBV29-1 and TRBJ2-3; either TRBD1 or TRBD2 may supply D (6 bases each). Germline V gene lookup returns CDR1 SQVTM and CDR2 ANQGSEA. CDR3 length equals 13 residues. Deletions cut 4 bases from V and 3 bases from J, with 11 bases between.

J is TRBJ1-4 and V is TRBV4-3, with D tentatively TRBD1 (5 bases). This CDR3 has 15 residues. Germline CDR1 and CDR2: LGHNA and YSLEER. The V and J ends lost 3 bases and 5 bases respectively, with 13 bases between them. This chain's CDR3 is CASSHWGRENEKLFF. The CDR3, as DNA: TGCGCCAGCAGCCATTGGGGCAGGGAGAATGAAAAACTGTTTTTT.

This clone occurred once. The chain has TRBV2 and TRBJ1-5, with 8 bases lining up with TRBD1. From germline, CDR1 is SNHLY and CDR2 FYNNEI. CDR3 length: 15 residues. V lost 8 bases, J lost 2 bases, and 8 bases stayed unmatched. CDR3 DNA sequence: TGTGCCAGCCGGACAGGGTCGACTGGCAATCAGCCCCAGCATTTT. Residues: CASRTGSTGNQPQHF.

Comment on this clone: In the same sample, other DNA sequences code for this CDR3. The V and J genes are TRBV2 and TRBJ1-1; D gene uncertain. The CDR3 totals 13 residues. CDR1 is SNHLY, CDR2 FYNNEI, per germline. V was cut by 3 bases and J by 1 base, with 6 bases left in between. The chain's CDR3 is CASSELENTEAFF. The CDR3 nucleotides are TGTGCCAGCAGTGAGTTAGAGAACACTGAAGCTTTCTTT.